Listed here is a single TCR beta chain. What it binds is unknown. Measured with immunoSEQ multiplex PCR; TCRdb has only the in-frame clones, and not every one. Here the sample spans some 74,000 clones, 86% being singletons. This record belongs to a study of OX40 agonist ivuxolimab in advanced cancers. About the study: Partial responses were recorded for three patients, including one with hepatocellular carcinoma and two with cutaneous melanoma.

V lost 2 bases to trimming and J lost 1 base, with 10 bases between them. The CDR3 length is 14 residues. Germline CDR1 SGHRS, CDR2 YFSETQ. Whole-study results and caveats: More expanded clones were seen, on average, in CD8+ T cells than in CD4+. Compared with others, partial responders at 0.1-3.0 mg/kg displayed clonal expansion among the lowest.

J is TRBJ2-7 and V is TRBV5-1; D unclear. This specimen was CD4+ or CD8+ T cells sorted from blood, taken in a trial of the OX40 agonist ivuxolimab. The origin of this receptor is an adult with an advanced solid tumor such as melanoma, head and neck, liver or kidney cancer. The CDR3 loop reads CASSFLYDSYEQYF. The CDR3 DNA sequence: TGCGCCAGCAGCTTCCTCTACGATTCCTACGAGCAGTACTTC.